One sample yielded the 10 T cell receptor beta chains listed below, sequenced in a study of cytotoxic CD8 clonotypes in ibrutinib-treated CLL. Sequencing used immunoSEQ multiplex PCR; TCRdb keeps in-frame clones, though not all of them. This table holds about 140,000 clones, approximately 77% found once. This specimen was PBMCs, taken after 12 months of ibrutinib treatment. Source of these receptors: a human donor with chronic lymphocytic leukemia.

This clone was counted a few times. The chain combines TRBV7-2 with TRBJ1-5; D might be TRBD1 (5 bases). Trimming pared 5 bases from V and 6 bases from J, leaving 14 bases between. This CDR3 is built from 14 residues. The germline V gene encodes CDR1 SGHTA and CDR2 FQGNSA. Written as DNA, the CDR3 is TGTGCCAGCAGCCCGGATCGGGGGGGTCAGCCCCAGCATTTT. As protein: CASSPDRGGQPQHF. The complete variable domain, with remaining parts taken from reference TRBV7-2 and TRBJ1-5, reads GAGVSQSPSNKVTEKGKDVELRCDPISGHTALYWYRQSLGQGLEFLIYFQGNSAPDKSGLPSDRFSAERTGGSVSTLTIQRTQQEDSAVYLCASSPDRGGQPQHFGDGTRLSIL.

This clone occurred a few times. The chain has TRBV28 and TRBJ1-6; D gene unclear. Trimming left V 2 bases short and J 8 bases short, with 4 bases between. The CDR3 is 12 residues long. From germline, CDR1 is MDHEN and CDR2 SYDVKM. The CDR3 loop is CASSLGHSPLHF. In DNA, the CDR3 is TGTGCCAGCAGTTTAGGTCATTCACCCCTCCACTTT.

The chain combines TRBV7-9 with TRBJ2-7, with 9 positions matching TRBD2. Germline-derived CDR1 and CDR2 are SEHNR and FQNEAQ (reference sequence). V was pared by 5 bases and J by 4 bases, with 21 bases of the junction left unmatched. The CDR3 has 19 amino acids. Here the CDR3 DNA reads TGTGCCAGCAGCCCCACATATGGGCTAGCGGGGAGCCGAACTTACGAGCAGTACTTC. This gives the protein CASSPTYGLAGSRTYEQYF.

This sequence joins TRBV27 and TRBJ1-5; 9 positions agree with TRBD1. Germline V gene lookup returns CDR1 MNHEY and CDR2 SMNVEV (reference sequence). Trimming at V came to 8 bases and at J to 4 bases, leaving 12 bases not matched to a gene. There are 16 residues in the CDR3. CDR3 DNA: TGTGCCAGCCGAGGGACGACAGGGGGGAGGAATCAGCCCCAGCATTTT. Residues: CASRGTTGGRNQPQHF.

The gene calls are TRBV4-3 and TRBJ2-3, with TRBD1 matching 11 bases. Germline V gene sequence: CDR1 LGHNA, CDR2 YSLEER. The V and J ends lost 3 bases and 6 bases, in that order; junction bases with no gene match: 11. The CDR3 contains 17 residues. CDR3 loop: CASSQGAGQGASDTQYF. The CDR3 region has the DNA TGCGCCAGCAGCCAGGGGGCAGGACAGGGGGCTTCGGATACGCAGTATTTT.

The chain uses TRBV5-1 and TRBJ1-4; TRBD1 agrees at 7 bases. The CDR3 runs 15 residues. CDR1 is SGHRS, CDR2 YFSETQ, per germline. Trimming at V came to 5 bases and at J to 3 bases, leaving 7 bases not matched to a gene. The CDR3 sequence is CASSSTGNPNEKLFF. For the CDR3, the DNA is TGCGCCAGCAGTTCGACAGGGAATCCTAATGAAAAACTGTTTTTT.

This CDR3 is CASSPGQGTEQYF. The CDR3 DNA sequence: TGTGCCAGCAGCCCCGGACAGGGGACCGAGCAGTACTTC. V gene TRBV7-2 combines with J gene TRBJ2-5; 9 bases align to TRBD1. The J call is uncertain, as TRBJ2-7 better fits the DNA end. This CDR3 has 13 amino acids. Germline V gene sequence: CDR1 SGHTA, CDR2 FQGNSA.

The rearrangement joins TRBV9 to TRBJ1-1, with 7 bases lining up with TRBD1. The CDR3 consists of 14 residues. Germline-derived CDR1 and CDR2 are SGDLS and YYNGEE. J was trimmed by 7 bases and V by 6 bases; bases with no gene match: 12. The CDR3 nucleotides read TGTGCCAGCACCAACAGACAGGGAGACAATGAAGCTTTCTTT. Protein sequence: CASTNRQGDNEAFF.

This rearrangement joins TRBV30 to TRBJ1-4; tentatively, D is TRBD1 (6 bases). Germline CDR1 and CDR2: GTSNPN and SVGIG (reference sequence). V lost 6 bases and J lost 7, with 9 bases in between. The CDR3 spans 11 residues. For the CDR3, the DNA is TGTGCCTGTAGCAGGGGTGAAAAACTGTTTTTT. Protein product: CACSRGEKLFF.

The genes are TRBV30 and TRBJ2-1; TRBD1 is a possible D gene (5 bases). In germline, CDR1 is GTSNPN, CDR2 SVGIG (reference sequence). The CDR3 extends over 15 amino acids. Trimming removed 4 bases from V and 4 bases from J, with 17 bases in between. The CDR3 is CAWTRRGSGYNEQFF. CDR3 coding DNA: TGTGCCTGGACCCGTAGGGGATCCGGGTACAATGAGCAGTTCTTC.